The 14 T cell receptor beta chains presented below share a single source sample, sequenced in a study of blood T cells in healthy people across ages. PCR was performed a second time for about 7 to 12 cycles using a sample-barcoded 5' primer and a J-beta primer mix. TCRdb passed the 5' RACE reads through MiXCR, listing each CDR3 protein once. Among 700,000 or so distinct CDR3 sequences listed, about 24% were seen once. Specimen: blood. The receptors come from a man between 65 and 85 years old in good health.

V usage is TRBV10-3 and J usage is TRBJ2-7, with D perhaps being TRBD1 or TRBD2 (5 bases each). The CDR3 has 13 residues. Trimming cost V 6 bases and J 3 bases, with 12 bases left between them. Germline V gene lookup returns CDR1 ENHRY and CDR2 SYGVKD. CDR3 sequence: CAIRRETDYEQYV. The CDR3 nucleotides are TGTGCCATCAGAAGGGAGACAGACTACGAGCAGTACGTC.

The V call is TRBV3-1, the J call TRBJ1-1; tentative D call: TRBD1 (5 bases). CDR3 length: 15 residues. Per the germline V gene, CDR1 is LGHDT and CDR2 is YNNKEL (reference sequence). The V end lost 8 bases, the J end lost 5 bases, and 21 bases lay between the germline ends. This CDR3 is CASCLAGARATEAFF. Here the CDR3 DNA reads TGTGCCAGCTGCCTCGCCGGGGCGCGGGCGACTGAAGCTTTCTTT.

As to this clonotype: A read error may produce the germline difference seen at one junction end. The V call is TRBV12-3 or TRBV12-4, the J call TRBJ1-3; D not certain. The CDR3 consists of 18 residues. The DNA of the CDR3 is TGTGCCAGCAGTTTAGGGTTGGGCAGAGGATATGCTGGAAACACCGTATATTTT. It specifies CASSLGLGRGYAGNTVYF.

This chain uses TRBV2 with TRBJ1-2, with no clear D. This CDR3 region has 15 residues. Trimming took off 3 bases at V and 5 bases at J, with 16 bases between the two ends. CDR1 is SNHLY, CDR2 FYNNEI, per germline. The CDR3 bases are TGTGCCAGCAGTGACGGAGGCAGCGTAGCTTATGGCTACACCTTC. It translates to CASSDGGSVAYGYTF. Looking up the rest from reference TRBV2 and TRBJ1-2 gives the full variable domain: EPEVTQTPSHQVTQMGQEVILRCVPISNHLYFYWYRQILGQKVEFLVSFYNNEISEKSEIFDDQFSVERPDGSNFTLKIRSTKLEDSAMYFCASSDGGSVAYGYTFGSGTRLTVV.

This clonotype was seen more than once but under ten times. DNA of the CDR3: TGTGCCAGCAGCCGATTCAGGCAAGAGACCCAGTACTTC. It encodes CASSRFRQETQYF. This rearrangement joins TRBV16 to TRBJ2-5, with D unclear. V was clipped by 4 bases and J by 2 bases, with 8 bases between them. Germline V gives CDR1 KGHSY, CDR2 FQNENV. This CDR3 spans 13 amino acids.

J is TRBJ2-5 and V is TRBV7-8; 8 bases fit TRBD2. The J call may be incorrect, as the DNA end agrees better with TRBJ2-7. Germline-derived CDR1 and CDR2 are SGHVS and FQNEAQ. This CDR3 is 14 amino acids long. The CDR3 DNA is TGTGCCAGCAGCCAAACTAGCGGAGCCTACGAGCAGTACTTC. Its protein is CASSQTSGAYEQYF.

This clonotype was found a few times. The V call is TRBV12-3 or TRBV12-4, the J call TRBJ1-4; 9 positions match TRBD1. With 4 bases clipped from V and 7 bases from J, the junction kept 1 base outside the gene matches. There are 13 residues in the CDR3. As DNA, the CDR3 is TGTGCCAGCAGTTGGGACAGGGTTGAAAAACTGTTTTTT. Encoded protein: CASSWDRVEKLFF.

The CDR3 DNA is TGTGCCAGCAGCTTGGGTAGCGGCTACGCTCGTGAGCAGTTCTTC. Encoded protein: CASSLGSGYAREQFF. This chain connects TRBV5-6 to TRBJ2-5, with D possibly being TRBD2 (6 bases). The J call may be in error: the DNA end matches TRBJ2-1 better. In germline, CDR1 is SGHDT, CDR2 YYEEEE. The CDR3 extends over 15 amino acids.

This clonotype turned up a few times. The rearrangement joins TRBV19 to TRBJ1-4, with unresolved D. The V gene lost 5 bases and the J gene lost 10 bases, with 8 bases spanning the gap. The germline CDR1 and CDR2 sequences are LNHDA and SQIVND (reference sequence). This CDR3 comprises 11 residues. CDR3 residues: CASSGKVKLFF. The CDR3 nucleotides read TGTGCCAGTAGTGGAAAGGTAAAACTGTTTTTT.

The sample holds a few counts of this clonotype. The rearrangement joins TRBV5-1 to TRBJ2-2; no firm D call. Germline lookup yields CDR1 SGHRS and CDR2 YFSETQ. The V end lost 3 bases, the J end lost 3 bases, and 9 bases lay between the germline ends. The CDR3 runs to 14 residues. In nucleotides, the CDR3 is TGCGCCAGCAGCTCACAAGCTGACACCGGGGAGCTGTTTTTT. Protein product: CASSSQADTGELFF.

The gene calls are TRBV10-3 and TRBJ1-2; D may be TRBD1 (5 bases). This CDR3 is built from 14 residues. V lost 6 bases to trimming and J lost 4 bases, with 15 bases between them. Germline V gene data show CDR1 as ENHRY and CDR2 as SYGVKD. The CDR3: CAIRGDDGPYGYTF. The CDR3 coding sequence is TGTGCCATCAGGGGGGACGACGGACCCTATGGCTACACCTTC.

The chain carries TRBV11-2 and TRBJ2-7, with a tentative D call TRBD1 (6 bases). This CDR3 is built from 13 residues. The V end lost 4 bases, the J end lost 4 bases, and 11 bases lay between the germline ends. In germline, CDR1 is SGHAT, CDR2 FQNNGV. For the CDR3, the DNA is TGTGCCAGCAGCTCAGGACAGTATTACGAGCAGTACTTC. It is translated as CASSSGQYYEQYF.

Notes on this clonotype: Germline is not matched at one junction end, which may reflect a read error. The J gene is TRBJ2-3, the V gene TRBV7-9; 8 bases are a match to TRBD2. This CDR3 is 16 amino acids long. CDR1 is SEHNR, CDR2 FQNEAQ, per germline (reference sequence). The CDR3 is CASIERVAGSTDTQYF. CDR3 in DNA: TGTGCCAGCATCGAGAGAGTAGCGGGGAGCACGGATACGCAGTATTTT.

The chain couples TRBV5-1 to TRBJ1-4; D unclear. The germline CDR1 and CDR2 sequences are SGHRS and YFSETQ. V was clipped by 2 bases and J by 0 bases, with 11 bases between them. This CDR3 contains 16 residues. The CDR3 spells CASSFAGPATNEKLFF. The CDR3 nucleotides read TGCGCCAGCAGCTTCGCCGGACCAGCAACTAATGAAAAACTGTTTTTT.